This T cell receptor beta chain is drawn from a study of blood T cells in healthy people across ages. CDR3 length: 13 amino acids. Per germline, CDR1 SEHNR and CDR2 FQNEAQ (reference sequence). Trimming took 3 bases from V and 5 from J; bases not matched to a gene: 3. A second PCR of roughly 7 to 11 cycles used a sample-barcoded 5' primer and a J-beta primer mix. TCRdb ran MiXCR on the 5' RACE reads and lists one entry per CDR3 protein. In the table there are around 650,000 distinct CDR3 sequences, 35% to 50% of which are singletons. This clonotype was counted a few times. Sequencing used blood. This TCR came from an elderly man in good health. The chain recombines TRBV7-9 with TRBJ2-7; 8 bases line up with TRBD1. The CDR3 DNA reads as TGTGCCAGCAGCTTGGACAGGGTCGACGAGCAGTACTTC. It encodes CASSLDRVDEQYF.